The 19 T cell receptor beta chains given below trace back to one sample, sequenced in a study of blood T cell repertoires in COVID-19. Method: immunoSEQ multiplex PCR; TCRdb's copy keeps in-frame clones and lacks some. The sample includes under 200,000 clones, more than 75% of them seen just once. Sequencing was done on a sample of peripheral blood. These receptors came from a woman older than 75 with acute or convalescent COVID-19.

The rearrangement joins TRBV27 to TRBJ1-1; D perhaps matches TRBD1 (5 bases). V lost 5 bases and J lost 1, with 14 bases in between. The CDR3 extends over 15 amino acids. The germline CDR1 and CDR2 sequences are MNHEY and SMNVEV (reference sequence). CDR3 residues: CASSQFLTGNTEAFF. The CDR3 nucleotides are TGTGCCAGCAGTCAGTTTCTCACAGGGAACACTGAAGCTTTCTTT.

This chain uses TRBV10-3 with TRBJ2-1; 9 positions match TRBD2. This CDR3 is 15 amino acids long. The junction had 8 bases not matched to a gene; V was cut back by 3 bases and J by 8 bases. Germline assignment: CDR1 ENHRY and CDR2 SYGVKD. The CDR3 DNA sequence: TGTGCCATCAGTGATTGGCTAGCGGGATTCGATGAGCAGTTCTTC. Protein product: CAISDWLAGFDEQFF.

The chain has TRBV28 and TRBJ2-5, with 7 bases lining up with TRBD1. The CDR3 covers 15 residues. Germline V CDR1 and CDR2: MDHEN, SYDVKM. With 3 bases clipped from V and 1 base from J, the junction kept 5 bases outside the gene matches. CDR3 DNA sequence: TGTGCCAGCAGTTTGAGCAGGGGGTCCCAAGAGACCCAGTACTTC. It specifies CASSLSRGSQETQYF.

CDR3: CAISPGNSNQPQHF. DNA for the CDR3: TGTGCCATCAGCCCCGGGAACTCCAATCAGCCCCAGCATTTT. The gene calls are TRBV10-3 and TRBJ1-5; the D is unclear. V gave up 6 bases and J gave up 3 bases, with 12 bases separating them. The germline V gene has CDR1 ENHRY and CDR2 SYGVKD. The CDR3 totals 14 residues.

The chain combines TRBV19 with TRBJ2-5, with D hard to call. Germline-derived CDR1 and CDR2 are LNHDA and SQIVND (reference sequence). The CDR3 has 15 residues. Trimming shortened V by 0 bases and J by 1 base, and 9 bases separated the two germline ends. The CDR3 DNA is TGTGCCAGTAGTATAGATAGAGCTGGCCAAGAGACCCAGTACTTC. It yields the protein CASSIDRAGQETQYF.

This chain connects TRBV5-1 to TRBJ2-1, with 7 bases aligning to TRBD2. V lost 4 bases, J lost 2 bases, and 6 bases stayed unmatched. Germline CDR1 SGHRS, CDR2 YFSETQ. The CDR3 sequence is 15 residues long. The CDR3 DNA reads as TGCGCCAGCAGCGCGGGACTAACGACCTACAATGAGCAGTTCTTC. Its translation is CASSAGLTTYNEQFF.

CDR3 loop: CASPPGGGPEGYTF. The CDR3 region has the DNA TGTGCCAGCCCCCCGGGTGGAGGGCCTGAAGGCTACACCTTC. The chain uses TRBV21-1 and TRBJ1-2. TRBV21-1 is given as a pseudogene. The CDR3 consists of 14 residues.

J is TRBJ1-4 and V is TRBV19, with D perhaps matching TRBD1 (5 bases). Trimming cost V 7 bases and J 1 base, with 10 bases left between them. The CDR3 runs 14 residues. Germline CDR1 LNHDA, CDR2 SQIVND (reference sequence). The CDR3 is CASNRGETNEKLFF. CDR3 in DNA: TGTGCCAGTAACCGGGGGGAAACTAATGAAAAACTGTTTTTT.

The gene calls are TRBV4-3 and TRBJ2-3; TRBD2 might be the D (5 bases). The germline V gene has CDR1 LGHNA and CDR2 YSLEER. This CDR3 contains 14 residues. Trimming took 4 bases from V and 1 from J, leaving 9 bases between them. CDR3 in DNA: TGCGCCAGCAGCCTCTTAGCGCGCACAGATACGCAGTATTTT. Translating gives CASSLLARTDTQYF.

The chain carries TRBV28 and TRBJ1-2; 9 bases align to TRBD1. The CDR3 contains 13 residues. Germline V gene data show CDR1 as MDHEN and CDR2 as SYDVKM. V shed 5 bases and J 8 bases; nucleotides not matched to a gene: 6. CDR3 nucleotide sequence: TGTGCCAGCAGTACTACCACAGGGGGCGGCTACACCTTC. Residues: CASSTTTGGGYTF.

CDR3 region: CASSSGDRGANEKLFF. The CDR3 DNA reads as TGCGCCAGCAGCTCCGGGGACAGGGGGGCTAATGAAAAACTGTTTTTT. The chain combines TRBV5-1 with TRBJ1-4, with 11 bases matching TRBD1. V was pared by 3 bases and J by 3 bases, with 4 bases of the junction left unmatched. The CDR3 spans 16 residues. Germline assignment: CDR1 SGHRS and CDR2 YFSETQ.

The CDR3 DNA sequence: TGTGCCAGCAGTGAGAGGCAGATCACCGGGGAGCTGTTTTTT. This gives the protein CASSERQITGELFF. This chain uses TRBV2 with TRBJ2-2, with D unresolved. V dropped 3 bases and J dropped 4 bases, with 9 bases sitting between them. Germline loops: CDR1 SNHLY, CDR2 FYNNEI. This CDR3 has 14 amino acids.

The genes are TRBV7-3 and TRBJ2-3; D is possibly TRBD2 (5 bases). CDR3 length: 16 amino acids. V was trimmed by 3 bases and J by 5 bases, leaving 18 bases between them. Germline V gives CDR1 SGHTA, CDR2 FQGTGA. The CDR3 coding sequence is TGTGCCAGCAGCTTGGGAAAGCTAGCATCAGTAGATACGCAGTATTTT. It encodes CASSLGKLASVDTQYF.

This chain joins TRBV28 and TRBJ1-6; TRBD1 might be the D (6 bases). The V gene lost 5 bases and the J gene lost 7 bases, with 12 bases spanning the gap. In germline, CDR1 is MDHEN, CDR2 SYDVKM. The length of the CDR3 is 14 residues. This CDR3 is CASSRDILNSPLHF. The CDR3, as DNA: TGTGCCAGCAGTCGGGACATCTTAAATTCACCCCTCCACTTT.

As regards this clone: Other DNA sequences within the sample encode an identical CDR3. The chain uses TRBV2 and TRBJ2-5; possible D gene TRBD1, 5 bases. V was clipped by 6 bases and J by 5 bases, with 22 bases between them. This CDR3 region has 16 residues. Germline CDR1 reads SNHLY; CDR2 reads FYNNEI. The CDR3 DNA sequence: TGTGCCAGCAGGGAATATCCGGGTGGGGCGGTGGAGACCCAGTACTTC. Translated: CASREYPGGAVETQYF. The whole variable domain, filled in from reference TRBV2 and TRBJ2-5, reads EPEVTQTPSHQVTQMGQEVILRCVPISNHLYFYWYRQILGQKVEFLVSFYNNEISEKSEIFDDQFSVERPDGSNFTLKIRSTKLEDSAMYFCASREYPGGAVETQYFGPGTRLLVL.

The rearrangement joins TRBV11-2 to TRBJ1-2; 10 nucleotides line up with TRBD1. The CDR3 loop spans 13 amino acids. Germline CDR1 SGHAT, CDR2 FQNNGV. With V trimmed by 5 bases and J by 6 bases, 3 bases remained unmatched. CDR3 bases: TGTGCCAGCAGCCGGGGGACAGGGGATGGCTACACCTTC. This gives the protein CASSRGTGDGYTF.

This chain links TRBV27 with TRBJ1-6, with a possible D match to TRBD1 (6 bases). This CDR3 is 17 amino acids long. V lost 1 base and J 5 bases, leaving 15 bases between the germline ends. In germline, CDR1 is MNHEY, CDR2 SMNVEV (reference sequence). The CDR3 is CASSLLGTRTDNSPLHF. The CDR3 bases are TGTGCCAGCAGTTTATTGGGGACAAGAACCGATAATTCACCCCTCCACTTT.

This clone appeared a few times. A read error may produce the germline difference seen at one junction end. This specimen includes other DNA sequences encoding the same CDR3. The V and J genes are TRBV7-9 and TRBJ1-2, with a tentative D call TRBD1 (6 bases). This CDR3 has 14 amino acids. The V gene's germline CDR1 is SEHNR and CDR2 FQNEAQ (reference sequence). CDR3 DNA: TGTGCCAGCAGTTTAGGGGGGGGTGCCTATGGCTACACCTTC. This gives the protein CASSLGGGAYGYTF.

The J gene is TRBJ1-4, the V gene TRBV7-8; 9 nucleotides agree with TRBD1. Germline V gene data show CDR1 as SGHVS and CDR2 as FQNEAQ. The CDR3 sequence is 16 residues long. V shed 2 bases and J 3 bases; nucleotides not matched to a gene: 4. CDR3 in DNA: TGTGCCAGCAGCTTATTACAGGGGGCCTCTAATGAAAAACTGTTTTTT. It yields the protein CASSLLQGASNEKLFF.